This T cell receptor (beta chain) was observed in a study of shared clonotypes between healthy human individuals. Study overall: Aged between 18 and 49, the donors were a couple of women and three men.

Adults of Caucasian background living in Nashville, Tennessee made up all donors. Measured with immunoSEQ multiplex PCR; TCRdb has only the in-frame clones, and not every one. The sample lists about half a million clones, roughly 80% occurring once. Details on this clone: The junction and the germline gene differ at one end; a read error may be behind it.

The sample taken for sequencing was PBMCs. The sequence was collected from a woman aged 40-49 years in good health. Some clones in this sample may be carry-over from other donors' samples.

CDR3 amino acids: CSVGERTNGQFF. CDR3 sequence (DNA): TGCAGCGTTGGGGAAAGGACCAATGGGCAGTTCTTC. The chain links TRBV29-1 to TRBJ2-1, with unresolved D. Germline V gene data show CDR1 as SQVTM and CDR2 as ANQGSEA. The CDR3 sequence is 12 residues long.